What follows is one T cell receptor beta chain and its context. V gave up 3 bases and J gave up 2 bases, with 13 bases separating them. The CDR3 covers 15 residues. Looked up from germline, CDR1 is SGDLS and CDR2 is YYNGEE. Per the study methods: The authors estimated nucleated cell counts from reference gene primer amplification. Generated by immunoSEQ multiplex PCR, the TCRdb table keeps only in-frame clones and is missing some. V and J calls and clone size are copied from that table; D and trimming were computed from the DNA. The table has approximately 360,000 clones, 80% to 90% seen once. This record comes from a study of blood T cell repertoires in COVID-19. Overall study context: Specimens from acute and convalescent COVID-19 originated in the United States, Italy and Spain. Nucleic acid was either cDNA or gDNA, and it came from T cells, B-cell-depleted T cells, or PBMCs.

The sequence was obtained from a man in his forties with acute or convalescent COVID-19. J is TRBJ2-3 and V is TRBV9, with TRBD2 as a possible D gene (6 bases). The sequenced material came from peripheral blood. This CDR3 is CASSDSGFPTDTQYF. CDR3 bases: TGTGCCAGCAGCGATAGCGGATTTCCCACAGATACGCAGTATTTT.